These 13 T cell receptor beta chains originate from one sample sequenced in a study of T-cell reconstitution after alpha-beta-depleted transplantation in children. Unique molecular identifiers tagged the TCRbeta library. Via MiXCR, TCRdb re-called the PCR reads, giving one row per CDR3 protein. The data show 77,000 or so distinct CDR3 sequences, with 15% to 20% seen just once and approximately 51% held by the top ten. The specimen was PBMCs, mostly from graft donor cells, collected 360 days after TCRalphabeta/CD19-depleted stem cell transplant. The receptors shown here come from a male patient aged 2 to 9 who had a stem cell transplant for acute lymphoblastic leukemia, so the T cells may come from the graft donor.

The chain employs TRBV6-5 and TRBJ2-3; D gene uncertain. Germline assignment: CDR1 MNHEY and CDR2 SVGAGI. The CDR3 length is 16 residues. Trimming removed 8 bases at V and 1 base at J, with 19 bases between. The CDR3 reads CASRSAKGAGTDTQYF. The CDR3 DNA reads TGTGCCAGCCGATCGGCAAAGGGCGCAGGCACAGATACGCAGTATTTT.

The CDR3: CASSLSGQGKETQYF. The DNA for the CDR3 is TGTGCCAGCAGTTTATCGGGACAGGGTAAAGAGACCCAGTACTTC. The chain uses TRBV28 and TRBJ2-5; 9 bases are a match to TRBD1. V trimming: 1 base; J trimming: 3 bases; junction bases outside the gene matches: 3. The CDR3 totals 15 residues. The germline gives CDR1 MDHEN, CDR2 SYDVKM.

This clonotype was seen a few times. The V and J genes are TRBV5-5 and TRBJ2-2; D remains ambiguous. V lost 1 base and J lost 8, with 9 bases in between. Germline V CDR1 and CDR2: SGHKS, YYEKEE (reference sequence). The CDR3 runs 13 residues. The CDR3 spells CASSLFLGGELFF. Here the CDR3 DNA reads TGTGCCAGCAGCTTGTTTCTAGGGGGGGAGCTGTTTTTT.

This clonotype was found many times. The V gene is TRBV11-2, the J gene TRBJ1-2; D is ambiguous. Trimming removed 5 bases from V and 8 bases from J, with 9 bases in between. Germline CDR1 SGHAT, CDR2 FQNNGV. The CDR3 contains 11 residues. This CDR3 is CASSPDIGYTF. The CDR3 DNA is TGTGCCAGCAGCCCAGACATCGGCTACACCTTC.

This clonotype was observed a handful of times. The CDR3 protein is CASSFRVSGYTF. The CDR3 DNA follows: TGTGCCAGCAGTTTCCGGGTATCTGGCTACACCTTC. The rearrangement uses TRBV12-3 or TRBV12-4 and TRBJ1-2; D is ambiguous. CDR3 length: 12 amino acids. V lost 3 bases to trimming and J lost 7 bases, with 9 bases between them.

The chain employs TRBV4-1 and TRBJ2-7; tentative D call: TRBD2 (5 bases). Germline CDR1 is MGHRA and CDR2 is YSYEKL. This CDR3 has 15 residues. V was cut by 6 bases and J by 5 bases, with 20 bases left in between. CDR3 region: CASSNGIIGLDEQYF. CDR3 nucleotide sequence: TGCGCCAGCAGTAACGGGATCATCGGACTGGACGAGCAGTACTTC.

The V gene is TRBV7-9, the J gene TRBJ2-1, with a tentative D call TRBD2 (6 bases). CDR1 is SEHNR, CDR2 FQNEAQ, per germline (reference sequence). The germline V and J ends were trimmed by 1 base and 5 bases, with 12 bases remaining between them. The CDR3 is 15 residues long. The CDR3 is CASSLEAGHHNEQFF. CDR3 sequence (DNA): TGTGCCAGCAGCTTAGAAGCGGGCCATCACAATGAGCAGTTCTTC.

In this sample, this clonotype turned up a few times. CDR3 protein: CASSIRTENTEAFF. CDR3 in DNA: TGTGCCAGCAGCATTCGGACAGAGAACACTGAAGCTTTCTTT. The genes are TRBV5-5 and TRBJ1-1; a possible D gene is TRBD1 (6 bases). The V end lost 4 bases, the J end lost 1 base, and 11 bases lay between the germline ends. CDR3 length equals 14 residues. The germline gives CDR1 SGHKS, CDR2 YYEKEE (reference sequence).

The rearrangement uses TRBV3-1 and TRBJ1-3; 8 nucleotides align to TRBD1. Germline lookup yields CDR1 LGHDT and CDR2 YNNKEL (reference sequence). V trimming: 2 bases; J trimming: 3 bases; junction bases outside the gene matches: 3. The CDR3 is 15 residues long. CDR3 amino acids: CASSQFRGLGNTIYF. In DNA, the CDR3 is TGTGCCAGCAGCCAATTCAGGGGGCTTGGAAACACCATATATTTT.

The chain is built from TRBV6-5 and TRBJ2-5; D not certain. The CDR3 has 14 residues. Per germline, CDR1 MNHEY and CDR2 SVGAGI. V dropped 2 bases and J dropped 1 base, with 8 bases sitting between them. The CDR3 nucleotides read TGTGCCAGCAGTTACCGACCCTTCCAAGAGACCCAGTACTTC. It translates to CASSYRPFQETQYF.

The table lists this clonotype with many counts. V is TRBV19 and J is TRBJ2-2; 9 nucleotides agree with TRBD1. The CDR3 runs 16 residues. V was clipped by 2 bases and J by 3 bases; unmatched bases: 4. The germline V gene encodes CDR1 LNHDA and CDR2 SQIVND (reference sequence). CDR3 in amino acids: CASSITGQGYTGELFF. The DNA of the CDR3 is TGTGCCAGTAGTATAACCGGACAGGGGTACACCGGGGAGCTGTTTTTT.

This clonotype was counted only a few times. V usage is TRBV5-5 and J usage is TRBJ2-1; TRBD2 matches 12 bases. Trimming took 2 bases from V and 1 from J; bases not matched to a gene: 4. There are 17 residues in the CDR3. CDR1 is SGHKS, CDR2 YYEKEE, per germline (reference sequence). The CDR3 DNA sequence: TGTGCCAGCAGCTTTGGACTAGCGGGGACTTCCTACAATGAGCAGTTCTTC. This sequence encodes CASSFGLAGTSYNEQFF.

The chain carries TRBV7-9 and TRBJ2-1; 7 positions agree with TRBD1. This CDR3 contains 17 residues. From germline, CDR1 is SEHNR and CDR2 FQNEAQ (reference sequence). The junction had 6 bases not matched to a gene; V was cut back by 0 bases and J by 1 base. The CDR3 DNA reads as TGTGCCAGCAGCTTAGCCCCGGGACAGTCTTCCTACAATGAGCAGTTCTTC. This codes for CASSLAPGQSSYNEQFF.